This T cell receptor (beta chain) originates from a study of cytomegalovirus exposure and HLA in healthy donors. The overall study: The approximately 130 validation repertoires matched the 666 first-cohort repertoires in platform, a later analysis reported. Study-wide points: Subsequent analysis found a tendency for first-cohort TCR clusters to co-occur within the 120 or so validation repertoires. The study put under 200 TCR beta chains on its list as cytomegalovirus-associated.

Germline CDR1 reads MNHEY; CDR2 reads SVGAGI. CDR3 length equals 13 residues. Trimming stripped 5 bases from V and 4 bases from J, with 9 bases between. This clone was detected once. Its matching antigen is unknown. Generated by immunoSEQ multiplex PCR, the TCRdb table keeps only in-frame clones and is missing some. The sample carries some 170,000 clones, around nine tenths recorded once. The J gene is TRBJ1-5, the V gene TRBV6-5; D perhaps matches TRBD1 (5 bases). The source of this sequence is a woman aged 18-30 years in good health and CMV-seropositive. Sequences were obtained from PBMCs. This CDR3 is CASSKQVNQPQHF. DNA of the CDR3: TGTGCCAGCAGTAAACAGGTTAATCAGCCCCAGCATTTT.